The rows below give T cell receptor beta chains drawn from one sample of a study of T cell responses to AZD1222 COVID-19 vaccine. The data were produced by immunoSEQ multiplex PCR, yet TCRdb's version contains in-frame clones alone and is incomplete. The table lists approximately 120,000 clones, approximately 85% of them singletons. The specimen was peripheral blood, collected 28 days after the second AZD1222 dose. Receptor source: an adult who received the AZD1222 COVID-19 vaccine. Both conserved end residues are part of each CDR3. Fields, in order: J gene, CDR3 length, clone size, V gene, D gene, CDR3 DNA, CDR3 protein. D genes are given only for firm matches. Size is omitted from some rows. Given values are once, few, many or a class for expanded clones.

j_gene: TRBJ2-3; len: 15; abundance: -; v_gene: TRBV5-1; d_gene: -; CDR3nt: TGCGCCAGCAGCTTGGGCCAATACCCCACAGATACGCAGTATTTT; CDR3aa: CASSLGQYPTDTQYF
j_gene: TRBJ2-1; len: 12; abundance: -; v_gene: TRBV2; d_gene: -; CDR3nt: TGTGCCAGCAGTGGGTTTTACAATGAGCAGTTCTTC; CDR3aa: CASSGFYNEQFF
j_gene: TRBJ1-3; len: 12; abundance: -; v_gene: TRBV6-5; d_gene: -; CDR3nt: TGTGCCAGCACGGCAGCTGGAAACACCATATATTTT; CDR3aa: CASTAAGNTIYF
j_gene: TRBJ1-1; len: 15; abundance: few; v_gene: TRBV2; d_gene: TRBD1; CDR3nt: TGTGCCAGCAGTTCCCGGACAGGGCGAAACACTGAAGCTTTCTTT; CDR3aa: CASSSRTGRNTEAFF
j_gene: TRBJ1-2; len: 13; abundance: -; v_gene: TRBV7-8; d_gene: -; CDR3nt: TGTGCCAGCAGAGCCCGGACGTCTAATGGCTACACCTTC; CDR3aa: CASRARTSNGYTF
j_gene: TRBJ2-6; len: 16; abundance: -; v_gene: TRBV5-1; d_gene: -; CDR3nt: TGCGCCAGCAGCAGGGACATAAGCTCTGGGGCCAACGTCCTGACTTTC; CDR3aa: CASSRDISSGANVLTF
j_gene: TRBJ2-3; len: 15; abundance: -; v_gene: TRBV6-5; d_gene: -; CDR3nt: TGTGCCAGCAGTTACTCCGGGACTTCCGCAGATACGCAGTATTTT; CDR3aa: CASSYSGTSADTQYF
j_gene: TRBJ1-1; len: 16; abundance: -; v_gene: TRBV6-5; d_gene: TRBD1; CDR3nt: TGTGCCAGCAGTTATCCTAGACAGGGATGGAACACTGAAGCTTTCTTT; CDR3aa: CASSYPRQGWNTEAFF
j_gene: TRBJ1-5; len: 15; abundance: -; v_gene: TRBV2; d_gene: TRBD1; CDR3nt: TGTGCCAGCAGTTGGGACAGAAGCCCCGATCAGCCCCAGCATTTT; CDR3aa: CASSWDRSPDQPQHF
j_gene: TRBJ2-1; len: 13; abundance: -; v_gene: TRBV9; d_gene: -; CDR3nt: TGTGCCAGCAGCGTAGAAGGCTCCCAGGGGAAGTTCTTC; CDR3aa: CASSVEGSQGKFF
j_gene: TRBJ2-3; len: 14; abundance: once; v_gene: TRBV2; d_gene: TRBD2; CDR3nt: TGTGCCAGCGCGGGACTAGCGAACACAGATACGCAGTATTTT; CDR3aa: CASAGLANTDTQYF
j_gene: TRBJ1-5; len: 18; abundance: few; v_gene: TRBV28; d_gene: TRBD1; CDR3nt: TGTGCCAGCAGTTTTTCCAGGGGGAGTTTGACCGATAATCAGCCCCAGCATTTT; CDR3aa: CASSFSRGSLTDNQPQHF
j_gene: TRBJ1-1; len: 15; abundance: -; v_gene: TRBV4-2; d_gene: -; CDR3nt: TGTGCCAGCAGCCAAGGTTCAGCAGGGATCACTGAAGCTTTCTTT; CDR3aa: CASSQGSAGITEAFF
j_gene: TRBJ2-3; len: 14; abundance: -; v_gene: TRBV18; d_gene: -; CDR3nt: TGTGCCAGCTCACCGTCACAGTTCACAGATACGCAGTATTTT; CDR3aa: CASSPSQFTDTQYF
j_gene: TRBJ1-6; len: 18; abundance: -; v_gene: TRBV9; d_gene: -; CDR3nt: TGTGCCAGCAGCGTTAGTGAGGCAGGGAGGTCGCGTAATTCACCCCTCCACTTT; CDR3aa: CASSVSEAGRSRNSPLHF
j_gene: TRBJ2-7; len: 15; abundance: -; v_gene: TRBV28; d_gene: -; CDR3nt: TGTGCCAGCAGTTTTCAGCCATTGGGATCCTACGAGCAGTACTTC; CDR3aa: CASSFQPLGSYEQYF
j_gene: TRBJ1-2; len: 15; abundance: -; v_gene: TRBV18; d_gene: -; CDR3nt: TGTGCCAGCTCACAGGTACAGGAGGTTAACTATGGCTACACCTTC; CDR3aa: CASSQVQEVNYGYTF
j_gene: TRBJ1-3; len: 14; abundance: once; v_gene: TRBV5-1; d_gene: TRBD1; CDR3nt: TGCGCCAGCAGCCCAGACAGGGTAGTTGACACCATATATTTT; CDR3aa: CASSPDRVVDTIYF
j_gene: TRBJ1-1; len: 13; abundance: -; v_gene: TRBV6-1; d_gene: -; CDR3nt: TGTGCCAGCAGTGAGAGGGCCCCGGGGGAGGCTTTCTTT; CDR3aa: CASSERAPGEAFF
j_gene: TRBJ1-6; len: 15; abundance: -; v_gene: TRBV6-1; d_gene: -; CDR3nt: TGTGCCAGCAGTGAATACGTCAGGGGAAATTCACCCCTCCACTTT; CDR3aa: CASSEYVRGNSPLHF
j_gene: TRBJ1-2; len: 12; abundance: -; v_gene: TRBV6-5; d_gene: -; CDR3nt: TGTGCCAGCATCGGAACTCGGTCTGGCTACACCTTC; CDR3aa: CASIGTRSGYTF
j_gene: TRBJ2-5; len: 17; abundance: -; v_gene: TRBV19; d_gene: TRBD2; CDR3nt: TGTGCCAGTAGTATAATCGTAGCGGGGGGGCGTCGAGAGACCCAGTACTTC; CDR3aa: CASSIIVAGGRRETQYF
j_gene: TRBJ1-6; len: 14; abundance: -; v_gene: TRBV19; d_gene: TRBD1; CDR3nt: TGTGCCAGTAGTGTGACAGGGGCGAATTCACCCCTCCACTTT; CDR3aa: CASSVTGANSPLHF
j_gene: TRBJ2-3; len: 17; abundance: -; v_gene: TRBV24-1; d_gene: TRBD1; CDR3nt: TGTGCCACCAGTGATTTCCCAACAGGGGATGGCACAGATACGCAGTATTTT; CDR3aa: CATSDFPTGDGTDTQYF
j_gene: TRBJ1-2; len: 13; abundance: -; v_gene: TRBV7-2; d_gene: -; CDR3nt: TGTGCCAGCAGCTTAGACCAGGCCTATGGCTACACCTTC; CDR3aa: CASSLDQAYGYTF
j_gene: TRBJ2-3; len: 15; abundance: -; v_gene: TRBV6-5; d_gene: TRBD2; CDR3nt: TGTGCCAGCAGCATCGAGCGGGGGCGCACAGATACGCAGTATTTT; CDR3aa: CASSIERGRTDTQYF
j_gene: TRBJ2-3; len: 15; abundance: -; v_gene: TRBV6-5; d_gene: TRBD2; CDR3nt: TGTGCCAGCAGACCCGCGGGGGGGGCGTCAGATACGCAGTATTTT; CDR3aa: CASRPAGGASDTQYF
j_gene: TRBJ1-1; len: 18; abundance: once; v_gene: TRBV19; d_gene: TRBD1; CDR3nt: TGTGCCAGCGCCATCCGGGCTTACAGGGGTAAGGCGAACACTGAAGCTTTCTTT; CDR3aa: CASAIRAYRGKANTEAFF
j_gene: TRBJ1-1; len: 14; abundance: -; v_gene: TRBV2; d_gene: -; CDR3nt: TGTGCCAGTAGGGTTGATGGGGGGGTGGCTGAAGCTTTCTTT; CDR3aa: CASRVDGGVAEAFF
j_gene: TRBJ1-6; len: 15; abundance: -; v_gene: TRBV30; d_gene: TRBD1; CDR3nt: TGTGCCTGGACCGAACCGGGACAGAATAATTCACCCCTCCACTTT; CDR3aa: CAWTEPGQNNSPLHF
j_gene: TRBJ2-7; len: 14; abundance: once; v_gene: TRBV5-1; d_gene: -; CDR3nt: TGCGCCAGCAGCTTCCGGGACCCACGGTACGAGCAGTACTTC; CDR3aa: CASSFRDPRYEQYF
j_gene: TRBJ2-7; len: 14; abundance: -; v_gene: TRBV7-9; d_gene: -; CDR3nt: TGTGCCAGCAGCTTAGGACTAGGGCCCCGCGAGCAGTACTTC; CDR3aa: CASSLGLGPREQYF